The 30 T cell receptor beta chains below come from one sample, sequenced in a study of blood T cells in healthy people across ages. Primers used in a second PCR of roughly 6 to 12 cycles were a sample-barcoded 5' primer and a J-beta primer mix. TCRdb ran MiXCR on the 5' RACE reads and lists one entry per CDR3 protein. The sample includes around 800,000 distinct CDR3 sequences, around two thirds of them seen just once. Sequencing was done on a sample of blood. These receptors came from a young man in good health.

A few counts support this clonotype. V and J are TRBV29-1 and TRBJ2-1, with 8 nucleotides matching TRBD2. V lost 5 bases, J lost 1 base, and 1 base stayed unmatched. The germline CDR1 and CDR2 sequences are SQVTM and ANQGSEA. This CDR3 spans 13 amino acids. The CDR3 nucleotides read TGCAGCGTTCGGGGGGGTTCCTACAATGAGCAGTTCTTC. This translates into CSVRGGSYNEQFF.

This sequence joins TRBV7-3 and TRBJ2-1, with 8 bases that match TRBD2. The last part of the DNA fits TRBJ2-7 better; the J call may be wrong. Germline V gene lookup returns CDR1 SGHTA and CDR2 FQGTGA. This CDR3 comprises 16 residues. CDR3 nucleotide sequence: TGTGCCAGCAGCCCCCAGCGGGGGAGCTCCTACAATGAGCAGTACTTC. Encoded protein: CASSPQRGSSYNEQYF.

The rearrangement links TRBV7-2 to TRBJ2-3, with D possibly matching TRBD2 (7 bases). V lost 2 bases, J lost 2 bases, and 17 bases lay in between. Germline V gene data show CDR1 as SGHTA and CDR2 as FQGNSA. The CDR3 is 17 amino acids. The CDR3: CASSLLGGGGLTDTQYF. In DNA, the CDR3 is TGTGCCAGCAGCTTACTAGGTGGGGGGGGCCTCACAGATACGCAGTATTTT.

This clonotype was recorded many times. The chain employs TRBV7-9 and TRBJ2-7; D gene unclear. Germline V gene lookup returns CDR1 SEHNR and CDR2 FQNEAQ (reference sequence). The ends were cut back, 2 bases at V and 4 bases at J, with 12 bases in the middle. The CDR3 extends over 14 amino acids. The CDR3 loop is CASSLSPLTYEQYF. For the CDR3, the DNA is TGTGCCAGCAGCTTATCCCCTCTTACATACGAGCAGTACTTC.

This clonotype was found a few times. The chain combines TRBV5-1 with TRBJ2-3; 7 bases align to TRBD2. This CDR3 comprises 14 residues. The ends lost 4 bases at V and 5 bases at J; junction bases unmatched: 7. Per germline, CDR1 SGHRS and CDR2 YFSETQ. CDR3 coding DNA: TGCGCCAGCAGCCTCGGGACTATTAAAGATACGCAGTATTTT. Amino acid sequence: CASSLGTIKDTQYF.

Turning to this clonotype: One junction end does not reproduce the germline sequence, and a read error may be involved. The chain has TRBV2 and TRBJ2-1, with D tentatively TRBD1 (6 bases). CDR1 is SNHLY, CDR2 FYNNEI, per germline. This CDR3 is built from 14 residues. CDR3 residues: CASRTGPLYNERFF. As DNA, the CDR3 is TGTGCCAGCAGGACAGGACCTCTCTACAATGAGCGGTTCTTC.

This CDR3 is CSVVGRTDTQYF. In DNA, the CDR3 is TGCAGCGTTGTAGGGCGGACGGATACGCAGTATTTT. The rearrangement uses TRBV29-1 and TRBJ2-3; D unclear. There are 12 residues in the CDR3. Germline lookup yields CDR1 SQVTM and CDR2 ANQGSEA. V gave up 4 bases and J gave up 6 bases, with 11 bases separating them.

This clonotype was seen a few times. The V call is TRBV7-2, the J call TRBJ2-7; D unresolved. The CDR3 length is 14 residues. In germline, CDR1 is SGHTA, CDR2 FQGNSA. V lost 1 base and J 3 bases, leaving 10 bases between the germline ends. DNA of the CDR3: TGTGCCAGCAGCTTAGATCACGGTATCTACGAGCAGTACTTC. It translates to CASSLDHGIYEQYF.

Regarding this clonotype: The junction departs from germline at one end; a sequencing error may be responsible. The gene calls are TRBV6-2 or TRBV6-3 and TRBJ2-3; a possible D gene is TRBD1 (5 bases). Germline CDR1 MNHEY, CDR2 SVGEGT. The CDR3 runs 17 residues. The CDR3 sequence is CASSYSYRLVNTDTRYF. The DNA of the CDR3 is TGTGCCAGCAGTTACTCTTACAGGCTAGTCAACACAGATACGCGGTATTTT.

The chain uses TRBV5-1 and TRBJ1-2, with unresolved D. CDR3 length equals 13 residues. Germline lookup yields CDR1 SGHRS and CDR2 YFSETQ. Trimming removed 4 bases from V and 5 bases from J, with 12 bases in between. The CDR3 nucleotides are TGCGCCAGCAGCGTGGAAGGCTCTTATGGCTACACCTTC. It codes for CASSVEGSYGYTF. The whole variable domain, remainder taken from reference TRBV5-1 and TRBJ1-2, is KAGVTQTPRYLIKTRGQQVTLSCSPISGHRSVSWYQQTPGQGLQFLFEYFSETQRNKGNFPGRFSGRQFSNSRSEMNVSTLELGDSALYLCASSVEGSYGYTFGSGTRLTVV.

V and J are TRBV2 and TRBJ2-7; D call uncertain. The CDR3 has 14 residues. Germline CDR1 is SNHLY and CDR2 is FYNNEI. Trimming shortened V by 0 bases and J by 6 bases, and 12 bases separated the two germline ends. The CDR3 loop is CASSEALRSREQYF. DNA of the CDR3: TGTGCCAGCAGTGAAGCGCTTCGTAGCCGCGAGCAGTACTTC.

The V and J genes are TRBV4-3 and TRBJ1-2; D unclear. V was cut by 0 bases and J by 4 bases, with 12 bases left in between. Germline lookup yields CDR1 LGHNA and CDR2 YSLEER. The CDR3 runs to 15 residues. CDR3 amino acids: CASSQDPDARYGYTF. CDR3 nucleotide sequence: TGCGCCAGCAGCCAAGATCCGGATGCGCGCTATGGCTACACCTTC.

The chain combines TRBV7-2 with TRBJ2-4, with a possible D match to TRBD2 (6 bases). The DNA end lines up better with TRBJ2-5; the J call may be wrong. The germline V gene has CDR1 SGHTA and CDR2 FQGNSA. The CDR3 covers 14 residues. The chain's CDR3 is CASSRDFRQETQYF. CDR3 nucleotides: TGTGCCAGCAGCCGGGACTTCCGCCAAGAGACCCAGTACTTC.

This clonotype was observed many times. A junction end diverges from the germline sequence, so it may reflect a read error. The V call is TRBV7-2, the J call TRBJ2-1; 8 nucleotides match TRBD2. Germline V gene data show CDR1 as SGHTA and CDR2 as FQGNSA. The CDR3 runs to 15 residues. In DNA form, the CDR3 reads TGTGCCAGCAGTTTAGGGCGGGGGGCATACAATGAGCAGTTCTTC. The encoded protein is CASSLGRGAYNEQFF.

J is TRBJ2-1 and V is TRBV27, with TRBD1 identical over 7 bases. V was pared by 6 bases and J by 8 bases, with 13 bases of the junction left unmatched. The CDR3 length is 15 residues. The germline V gene has CDR1 MNHEY and CDR2 SMNVEV (reference sequence). DNA for the CDR3: TGTGCCAGCAGACGAGGGGGCCATATTATCTATGAGCAGTTCTTC. Amino acid sequence: CASRRGGHIIYEQFF.

The chain recombines TRBV2 with TRBJ2-7; 7 positions match TRBD1. With 7 bases clipped from V and 2 bases from J, the junction kept 11 bases outside the gene matches. CDR1 and CDR2 from the germline V gene are SNHLY and FYNNEI. The CDR3 totals 15 residues. In nucleotides, the CDR3 is TGTGCCAGCAAGGCTGGGACAGCGGTAACCTACGAGCAGTACTTC. This encodes CASKAGTAVTYEQYF.

The genes are TRBV28 and TRBJ2-5, with D perhaps matching TRBD2 (6 bases). This CDR3 is 14 amino acids long. The germline V gene encodes CDR1 MDHEN and CDR2 SYDVKM. Trimming took off 10 bases at V and 11 bases at J, with 26 bases between the two ends. CDR3: CATKTGPTRGEQYF. In DNA form, the CDR3 reads TGTGCCACCAAAACGGGTCCGACGCGGGGTGAGCAGTACTTC.

CDR3 nucleotides: TGCAGCGTTGACCCCCAGGGTGGGGATACGCAGTATTTT. Translation gives CSVDPQGGDTQYF. This chain joins TRBV29-1 and TRBJ2-3; perhaps TRBD1 as D (5 bases). The germline V and J ends were trimmed by 3 bases and 6 bases, with 13 bases remaining between them. The CDR3 has 13 residues. Germline V lookup: CDR1 SQVTM, CDR2 ANQGSEA.

J is TRBJ1-1 and V is TRBV7-9; maybe TRBD1 (5 bases). This CDR3 region has 14 residues. CDR1 is SEHNR, CDR2 FQNEAQ, per germline (reference sequence). The germline V and J ends were trimmed by 5 bases and 4 bases, with 14 bases remaining between them. The CDR3: CASSAQGLFTEAFF. CDR3 nucleotide sequence: TGTGCCAGCAGCGCGCAGGGATTGTTCACTGAAGCTTTCTTT.

This chain links TRBV4-2 with TRBJ2-7; D is ambiguous. V lost 1 base and J 0 bases, leaving 16 bases between the germline ends. CDR3 length equals 17 residues. The germline V gene has CDR1 LGHNA and CDR2 YNFKEQ. CDR3: CASSQGRNREVSYEQYF. CDR3 nucleotide sequence: TGTGCCAGCAGCCAAGGACGGAACAGAGAGGTCTCCTACGAGCAGTACTTC.

The V call is TRBV7-9, the J call TRBJ2-7, with 9 bases aligning to TRBD1. Per germline, CDR1 SEHNR and CDR2 FQNEAQ (reference sequence). Trimming cost V 2 bases and J 4 bases; bases outside gene matches: 9. The CDR3 spans 16 residues. CDR3 region: CASSLWSGQGRYEQYF. The CDR3 DNA reads TGTGCCAGCAGCTTATGGTCAGGACAGGGGAGGTACGAGCAGTACTTC.

This rearrangement joins TRBV5-4 to TRBJ2-1; 9 bases fit TRBD1. The CDR3 length is 16 residues. Trimming removed 3 bases from V and 4 bases from J; junction bases left unmatched: 8. The V gene's germline CDR1 is SGHNT and CDR2 YYREEE (reference sequence). The CDR3 spells CASSWPGQGLYNEQFF. The CDR3 DNA follows: TGTGCCAGCAGCTGGCCGGGACAGGGCCTTTACAATGAGCAGTTCTTC.

J is TRBJ2-3 and V is TRBV20-1; D may be TRBD1 or TRBD2 (6 bases each). CDR3 length: 13 residues. V lost 1 base, J lost 6 bases, and 11 bases lay in between. The V gene's germline CDR1 is DFQATT and CDR2 SNEGSKA (reference sequence). CDR3 sequence: CSARVRGLDTQYF. Here the CDR3 DNA reads TGCAGTGCTAGAGTCCGGGGGCTGGATACGCAGTATTTT.

The chain is built from TRBV6-2 or TRBV6-3 and TRBJ2-1, with 9 bases identical to TRBD1. This CDR3 is 15 amino acids long. Germline loops: CDR1 MNHEY, CDR2 SVGEGT. The trim removed 0 bases at V and 10 bases at J, leaving 7 bases unmatched. The CDR3 reads CASSYSGTGSYEQFF. The CDR3, as DNA: TGTGCCAGCAGTTACTCGGGGACAGGGTCTTACGAGCAGTTCTTC.

This clonotype was counted between two and nine times. The chain employs TRBV6-5 and TRBJ2-1, with D possibly TRBD1 on 6 matching bases. There are 13 residues in the CDR3. In germline, CDR1 is MNHEY, CDR2 SVGAGI. Trimming stripped 5 bases from V and 13 bases from J, with 18 bases between. The CDR3: CASSPGTPDGQFF. As DNA, the CDR3 is TGTGCCAGCAGTCCCGGGACACCTGACGGACAGTTCTTC.

J is TRBJ2-1 and V is TRBV2, with 9 bases aligning to TRBD1. Trimming removed 7 bases from V and 9 bases from J; junction bases left unmatched: 10. Looked up from germline, CDR1 is SNHLY and CDR2 is FYNNEI. The CDR3 sequence is 14 residues long. CDR3 amino acids: CASIPGQGRVEQFF. Here the CDR3 DNA reads TGTGCCAGCATACCGGGACAGGGAAGAGTTGAGCAGTTCTTC.

CDR3 in DNA: TGTGCCAGCAGCCAAGAGTCAGGGTACAATGAGCAGTTCTTC. Its translation is CASSQESGYNEQFF. The chain is built from TRBV14 and TRBJ2-1; D perhaps matches TRBD1 (5 bases). In germline, CDR1 is SGHDN, CDR2 FVKESK. The V end lost 0 bases, the J end lost 4 bases, and 7 bases lay between the germline ends. This CDR3 has 14 residues.

The rearrangement links TRBV20-1 to TRBJ2-7; 8 bases fit TRBD1. The DNA end lines up better with TRBJ2-1; the J call may be wrong. There are 13 residues in the CDR3. Looked up from germline, CDR1 is DFQATT and CDR2 is SNEGSKA (reference sequence). CDR3 DNA sequence: TGCAGTGCTAGGGCGCAGGGGGCCTATGAGCAGTTCTTC. Protein: CSARAQGAYEQFF.

This chain links TRBV5-1 with TRBJ2-3; 8 bases match TRBD2. J gave up 0 bases and V 0 bases, and 12 bases lay outside the gene matches. Germline V gene data show CDR1 as SGHRS and CDR2 as YFSETQ. CDR3 length: 19 residues. The CDR3 loop reads CASSLGPAGAISSTDTQYF. CDR3 DNA: TGCGCCAGCAGCTTGGGACCAGCGGGGGCTATTTCTAGCACAGATACGCAGTATTTT.

The chain recombines TRBV18 with TRBJ2-7; D is perhaps TRBD1 (6 bases). Trimming took 5 bases from V and 6 from J, leaving 17 bases between them. Looked up from germline, CDR1 is KGHSH and CDR2 is LQKENI. The length of the CDR3 is 14 residues. The CDR3: CASSSAGTYGEQYF. CDR3 in DNA: TGTGCCAGCTCATCCGCCGGGACATATGGCGAGCAGTACTTC.